Described below is a single T cell receptor (beta chain) sequence and its context. Its antigen is not identified. This specimen belongs to a study of T cell repertoires in cytomegalovirus infection. Study-wide context: Indications of both CMV infection and matching HLA type were provided by public TCR beta signatures.

Per germline, CDR1 SGHAT and CDR2 FQNNGV. With V trimmed by 6 bases and J by 4 bases, 12 bases remained unmatched. The CDR3 consists of 16 residues. TCRdb analysed the reads with MiXCR anew, one entry per CDR3 protein. The data hold just under 500,000 distinct CDR3 sequences, with 30% to 35% observed a single time. The material was cultured PBMCs, obtained from culture after CMV antigen stimulation. The TCR originated in a human donor in good health (CMV status not recorded). Some clones in this sample may be carry-over from other donors' samples. The gene calls are TRBV11-2 and TRBJ2-1, with TRBD1 matching over 7 bases. CDR3 protein: CASRDVGGSGYNEQFF. DNA for the CDR3: TGTGCCAGCAGGGATGTAGGGGGCTCGGGATACAATGAGCAGTTCTTC.